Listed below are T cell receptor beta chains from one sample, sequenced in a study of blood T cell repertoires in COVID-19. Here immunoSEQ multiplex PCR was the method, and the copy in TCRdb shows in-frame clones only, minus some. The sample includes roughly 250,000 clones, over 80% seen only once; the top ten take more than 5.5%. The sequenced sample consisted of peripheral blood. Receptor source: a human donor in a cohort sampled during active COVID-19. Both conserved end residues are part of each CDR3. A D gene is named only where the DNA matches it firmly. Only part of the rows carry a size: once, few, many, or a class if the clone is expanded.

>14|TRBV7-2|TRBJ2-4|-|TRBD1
CASSSSGGGGIQYF
TGTGCCAGCAGCTCGTCAGGGGGCGGTGGTATTCAGTACTTC
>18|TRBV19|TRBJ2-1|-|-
CASSRPGDLRDGYNEQFF
TGTGCCAGTAGTCGACCGGGAGACTTGAGGGATGGCTACAATGAGCAGTTCTTC
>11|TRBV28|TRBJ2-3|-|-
CASSLEDTQYF
TGTGCCAGCAGTTTGGAGGATACGCAGTATTTT
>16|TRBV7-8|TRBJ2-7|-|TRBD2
CASSLVGGSSSYEQYF
TGTGCCAGCAGCTTAGTGGGGGGGTCAAGCTCCTACGAGCAGTACTTC
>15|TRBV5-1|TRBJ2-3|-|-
CASSLAGTYTDTQYF
TGCGCCAGCAGCTTGGCCGGGACATACACAGATACGCAGTATTTT
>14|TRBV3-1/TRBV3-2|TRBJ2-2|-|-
CASSQTTRTGELFF
TGTGCCAGCAGCCAAACCACTAGGACCGGGGAGCTGTTTTTT
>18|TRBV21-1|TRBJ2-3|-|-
CASSKEWVAGTSTDTQYF
TGTGCCAGCAGCAAAGAGTGGGTAGCGGGGACTAGCACAGATACGCAGTATTTT
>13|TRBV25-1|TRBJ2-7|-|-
CASSHFSYYEQYF
TGTGCCAGCAGTCACTTCTCTTACTACGAGCAGTACTTC
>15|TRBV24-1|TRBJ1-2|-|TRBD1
CATSDSGTATYGYTF
TGTGCCACCAGTGATTCCGGGACAGCTACTTATGGCTACACCTTC
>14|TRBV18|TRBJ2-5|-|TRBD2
CASSPGGRAETQYF
TGTGCCAGCTCACCAGGCGGGAGAGCAGAGACCCAGTACTTC
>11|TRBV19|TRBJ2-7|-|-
CASSGRGEQYF
TGTGCCAGTTCGGGGAGGGGGGAGCAGTACTTC
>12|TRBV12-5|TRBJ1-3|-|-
CASGPAGNTIYF
TGTGCTAGTGGCCCGGCTGGAAACACCATATATTTT
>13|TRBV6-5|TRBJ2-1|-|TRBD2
CASRGTSVNEQFF
TGTGCCAGCAGGGGTACTAGCGTAAACGAGCAGTTCTTC
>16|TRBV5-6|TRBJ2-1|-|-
CASSPGSQQGSNEQFF
TGTGCCAGCAGCCCGGGGTCCCAACAGGGCTCCAATGAGCAGTTCTTC
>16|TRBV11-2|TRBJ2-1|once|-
CASSLGITGVQGEQFF
TGTGCCAGCAGCTTAGGGATAACGGGAGTACAAGGTGAGCAGTTCTTC
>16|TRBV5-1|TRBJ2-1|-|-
CASSLVSSSSYNEQFF
TGCGCCAGCAGCTTGGTGTCCTCCAGCTCCTACAATGAGCAGTTCTTC